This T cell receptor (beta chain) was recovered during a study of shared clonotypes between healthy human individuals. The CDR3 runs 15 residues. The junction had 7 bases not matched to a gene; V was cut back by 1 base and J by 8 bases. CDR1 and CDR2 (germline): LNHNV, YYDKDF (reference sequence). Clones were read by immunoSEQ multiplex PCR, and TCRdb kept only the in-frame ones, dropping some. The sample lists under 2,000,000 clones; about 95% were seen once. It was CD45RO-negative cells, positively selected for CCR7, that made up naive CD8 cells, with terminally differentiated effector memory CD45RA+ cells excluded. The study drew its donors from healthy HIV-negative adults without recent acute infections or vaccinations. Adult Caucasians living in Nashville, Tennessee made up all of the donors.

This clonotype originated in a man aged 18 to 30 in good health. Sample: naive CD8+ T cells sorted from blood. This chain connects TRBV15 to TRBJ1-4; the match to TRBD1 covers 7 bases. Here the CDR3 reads CATSRADRVEEKLFF. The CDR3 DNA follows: TGTGCCACCAGCAGAGCAGACAGGGTTGAGGAAAAACTGTTTTTT.